The 18 T cell receptor beta chains presented below share a single source sample, sequenced in a study of OX40 agonist ivuxolimab in advanced cancers. Profiling relied on immunoSEQ multiplex PCR, and the TCRdb table lists in-frame clones only, not all of them. This table holds 80,000 to 95,000 clones, approximately 83% found once. The specimen comprised CD4+ or CD8+ T cells sorted from blood, sampled in a trial of the OX40 agonist ivuxolimab. The receptors were gathered from an adult with an advanced solid tumor such as melanoma, head and neck, liver or kidney cancer.

The chain carries TRBV19 and TRBJ2-3; TRBD1 agrees at 8 bases. CDR3 length: 15 residues. The germline gives CDR1 LNHDA, CDR2 SQIVND (reference sequence). Germline trimming cut 9 bases from V and 4 bases from J; bases unmatched to any gene: 12. The CDR3 region is CASLGEAGGSDTQYF. The CDR3 nucleotides read TGTGCCAGCCTGGGTGAGGCAGGGGGCTCAGATACGCAGTATTTT. Full variable domain (remainder filled in from reference TRBV19 and TRBJ2-3): DGGITQSPKYLFRKEGQNVTLSCEQNLNHDAMYWYRQDPGQGLRLIYYSQIVNDFQKGDIAEGYSVSREKKESFPLTVTSAQKNPTAFYLCASLGEAGGSDTQYFGPGTRLTVL.

This clone was recorded a few times. The chain carries TRBV5-1 and TRBJ1-6; D gene uncertain. The length of the CDR3 is 14 residues. Germline V gene data show CDR1 as SGHRS and CDR2 as YFSETQ. The V end was cut by 0 bases, the J end by 5 bases, with 6 bases between. CDR3 loop: CASSLEQNNSPLHF. CDR3 bases: TGCGCCAGCAGCTTGGAGCAGAATAATTCACCCCTCCACTTT.

This chain joins TRBV29-1 and TRBJ2-1; D is ambiguous. The CDR3 totals 13 residues. V dropped 3 bases and J dropped 0 bases, with 6 bases sitting between them. Germline CDR1 reads SQVTM; CDR2 reads ANQGSEA. The CDR3 DNA reads TGCAGCGTTGATTCCAGCTCCTACAATGAGCAGTTCTTC. It encodes CSVDSSSYNEQFF.

The chain employs TRBV6-6 and TRBJ2-1; D may be TRBD2 (5 bases). Germline V gene lookup returns CDR1 MNHNY and CDR2 SVGAGI (reference sequence). Trimming removed 8 bases from V and 1 base from J, with 18 bases in between. This CDR3 has 16 amino acids. The CDR3 bases are TGTGCCAGCGCTACACGGGGTACCCAATCCTACAATGAGCAGTTCTTC. Translated: CASATRGTQSYNEQFF.

This clone was seen once. The chain employs TRBV2 and TRBJ1-1, with 7 bases lining up with TRBD1. V trimming: 2 bases; J trimming: 5 bases; junction bases outside the gene matches: 8. CDR3 length equals 15 residues. CDR1 is SNHLY and CDR2 is FYNNEI in the germline V gene. The CDR3 DNA sequence: TGTGCCAGCAGTGAATCAGAGGGGGCTTGGACTGAAGCTTTCTTT. Protein product: CASSESEGAWTEAFF. Using reference TRBV2 and TRBJ1-1 for the parts outside the CDR3, the full variable domain is EPEVTQTPSHQVTQMGQEVILRCVPISNHLYFYWYRQILGQKVEFLVSFYNNEISEKSEIFDDQFSVERPDGSNFTLKIRSTKLEDSAMYFCASSESEGAWTEAFFGQGTRLTVV.

The rearrangement uses TRBV10-1 and TRBJ1-4; a possible D gene is TRBD1 (6 bases). This CDR3 has 13 residues. CDR1 and CDR2 (germline): WNHNN, SYGVQD (reference sequence). V was trimmed by 6 bases and J by 11 bases, leaving 16 bases between them. The chain's CDR3 is CASSPPGAPKLFF. In nucleotides, the CDR3 is TGCGCCAGCAGCCCTCCGGGGGCACCTAAACTGTTTTTT.

The J gene is TRBJ2-5, the V gene TRBV18, with TRBD1 identical over 8 bases. The last part of the DNA fits TRBJ2-7 better; the J call may be wrong. The CDR3 totals 14 residues. Germline lookup yields CDR1 KGHSH and CDR2 LQKENI. In nucleotides, the CDR3 is TGTGCCAGCTCACCCGGACAGGGCTCCTACGAGCAGTACTTC. Translated, it gives CASSPGQGSYEQYF.

This clone was detected only a few times. The genes are TRBV7-9 and TRBJ1-2; D ambiguous. Deletions cut 1 base from V and 4 bases from J, with 10 bases between. Per the germline V gene, CDR1 is SEHNR and CDR2 is FQNEAQ (reference sequence). This CDR3 spans 14 amino acids. The CDR3 DNA reads TGTGCCAGCAGCTTAGATCCTCAAAGCTATGGCTACACCTTC. It encodes CASSLDPQSYGYTF.

The V gene is TRBV28, the J gene TRBJ1-2; no reliable D call. The ends were cut back, 3 bases at V and 2 bases at J, with 7 bases in the middle. The CDR3 sequence is 13 residues long. Germline CDR1 MDHEN, CDR2 SYDVKM. CDR3 region: CASSLGSNYGYTF. As DNA, the CDR3 is TGTGCCAGCAGTTTGGGCTCGAACTATGGCTACACCTTC.

The rearrangement links TRBV10-2 to TRBJ2-1; D possibly corresponds to TRBD1 (6 bases). CDR1 and CDR2 (germline): WSHSY, SAAADI. V was clipped by 8 bases and J by 2 bases, with 10 bases between them. This CDR3 region has 13 residues. CDR3 sequence (DNA): TGCGCCAGCGTCCGGGACACCTACAATGAGCAGTTCTTC. This sequence encodes CASVRDTYNEQFF.

This CDR3 is CASSGAGGRYEQYF. The CDR3 DNA reads as TGCGCCAGCAGTGGGGCGGGGGGGAGGTACGAGCAGTACTTC. This chain links TRBV10-2 with TRBJ2-7, with 9 bases aligning to TRBD2. V lost 4 bases and J lost 4; bases outside the gene matches: 5. The CDR3 has 14 residues. CDR1 and CDR2 from the germline V gene are WSHSY and SAAADI.

CDR3 sequence (DNA): TGTGCCAGCAGCTGGAAGACAGGGCCCCCCTACGAGCAGTACTTC. Encoded protein: CASSWKTGPPYEQYF. The chain uses TRBV7-2 and TRBJ2-7, with 7 nucleotides matching TRBD1. Trimming took 4 bases from V and 2 from J; bases not matched to a gene: 8. Germline V gene lookup returns CDR1 SGHTA and CDR2 FQGNSA. This CDR3 region has 15 residues.

The chain joins TRBV4-2 to TRBJ1-4; no definite D call. The CDR3 contains 15 residues. Looked up from germline, CDR1 is LGHNA and CDR2 is YNFKEQ. V was clipped by 4 bases and J by 5 bases, with 14 bases between them. The CDR3 coding sequence is TGTGCCAGCAGCCCTCGCGCGGCAGGCAATGAAAAACTGTTTTTT. Translation gives CASSPRAAGNEKLFF.

The chain links TRBV6-6 to TRBJ1-6; D is unresolved. The CDR3 sequence is 15 residues long. The V end was cut by 8 bases, the J end by 5 bases, with 16 bases between. Germline-derived CDR1 and CDR2 are MNHNY and SVGAGI (reference sequence). CDR3 DNA: TGTGCCAGCGCTCTAGGAAGAAGTAATAATTCACCCCTCCACTTT. It specifies CASALGRSNNSPLHF.

The rearrangement links TRBV9 to TRBJ2-3; D is possibly TRBD1 or TRBD2 (8 bases each). V was shortened by 4 bases and J by 8 bases, with 23 bases between the two germline ends. The CDR3 length is 16 residues. Germline loops: CDR1 SGDLS, CDR2 YYNGEE. CDR3 residues: CASSIDPGQAGGTQYF. CDR3 coding DNA: TGTGCCAGCAGCATCGACCCGGGACAGGCGGGAGGTACGCAGTATTTT.

This chain links TRBV28 with TRBJ2-7; the match to TRBD2 covers 7 bases. CDR1 is MDHEN, CDR2 SYDVKM, per germline. With V trimmed by 0 bases and J by 8 bases, 10 bases remained unmatched. The CDR3 totals 15 residues. CDR3 loop: CASSLWGREGIKQYF. The DNA for the CDR3 is TGTGCCAGCAGTTTATGGGGCAGGGAGGGTATAAAGCAGTACTTC.

J is TRBJ2-5 and V is TRBV29-1; D may be TRBD2 (5 bases). The germline CDR1 and CDR2 sequences are SQVTM and ANQGSEA. Trimming cost V 4 bases and J 4 bases, with 13 bases left between them. CDR3 length: 13 residues. In DNA form, the CDR3 reads TGCAGCGTTGGGCGAGGGAGCGGAGAGACCCAGTACTTC. Translation gives CSVGRGSGETQYF.

This clone turned up a few times. The chain links TRBV28 to TRBJ1-3, with 9 positions matching TRBD1. From germline, CDR1 is MDHEN and CDR2 SYDVKM. The CDR3 totals 20 residues. V shed 4 bases and J 2 bases; nucleotides not matched to a gene: 18. CDR3 sequence: CASSSLGGTGLSWAGNTIYF. The DNA for the CDR3 is TGTGCCAGCAGTTCCTTAGGGGGGACAGGGTTATCTTGGGCTGGAAACACCATATATTTT. Full variable domain (rest looked up from reference TRBV28 and TRBJ1-3): DVKVTQSSRYLVKRTGEKVFLECVQDMDHENMFWYRQDPGLGLRLIYFSYDVKMKEKGDIPEGYSVSREKKERFSLILESASTNQTSMYLCASSSLGGTGLSWAGNTIYFGEGSWLTVV.